Below, one TCR beta chain is given with its context. This sample stems from a study of technical replicates of blood from several donors. Only in-frame clones appear in the TCRdb table, and some are missing; sequencing was by immunoSEQ multiplex PCR. Among under 80,000 clones listed, roughly 86% were seen once. Unmatched junction bases numbered 9, after V lost 6 bases and J lost 8 bases. The germline V gene has CDR1 MNHEY and CDR2 SMNVEV (reference sequence). CDR3 length equals 15 residues. This TCR derives from a human donor in good health. Some clones in this sample may be carry-over from other donors' samples. The V gene is TRBV27, the J gene TRBJ1-6; TRBD1 matches 8 bases. The sequencing input was PBMCs. The CDR3 DNA reads as TGTGCCAGCAGGCCCAGGGGGCTCGTGGATTCACCCCTCCACTTT. This encodes CASRPRGLVDSPLHF.